This TCR beta chain was observed in a study of patients and donors after allogeneic stem cell transplantation. This clonotype was seen more than once but under ten times. This CDR3 is built from 11 residues. The germline gives CDR1 SGHRS, CDR2 YFSETQ. Trimming removed 3 bases from V and 7 bases from J, with 7 bases in between. TCRdb re-called the RT-PCR reads through MiXCR, storing one row per CDR3 protein. The sample contains about 230,000 distinct CDR3 sequences, roughly 14% of which appear only once. Sequenced input: blood, either unsorted or a sorted T cell fraction (not recorded which). V is TRBV5-1 and J is TRBJ1-2; D is undetermined. The TCR sequence derives from a human donor who was either an allogeneic HSCT recipient or a stem cell or donor lymphocyte infusion donor (not recorded which). It is not recorded whose cells these are; they may come from a transplant donor. CDR3 bases: TGCGCCAGCAGCTCAGATCGTGGCTACACCTTC. Amino acids: CASSSDRGYTF.